A few counts support the clone carrying this TCR beta chain. What it binds is not known. The sample belongs to a study of beta chain features in type 1 diabetes. General study findings and limits: Type 1 diabetes patients had moderately but significantly shorter TCRB CDR3s in all four CD4+ subsets.

V was pared by 2 bases and J by 6 bases, with 5 bases between. Germline V gives CDR1 MDHEN, CDR2 SYDVKM. The CDR3 length is 11 residues. The investigators reverse transcribed all of the isolated RNA, so they sequenced expressed TCRB transcripts. Generated by immunoSEQ multiplex PCR, the TCRdb table keeps only in-frame clones and is missing some. Here the sample spans 150,000 to 190,000 clones, about 9.3% being singletons. The chain recombines TRBV28 with TRBJ2-7, with D hard to call. The receptor comes from a man aged 30 to 39 with type 1 diabetes. Sequenced: central memory CD4+ T cells from blood. The CDR3 spells CASSLLSEQYF. Written as DNA, the CDR3 is TGTGCCAGCAGTTTACTGAGCGAGCAGTACTTC. The full variable domain, with the rest looked up from reference TRBV28 and TRBJ2-7, is DVKVTQSSRYLVKRTGEKVFLECVQDMDHENMFWYRQDPGLGLRLIYFSYDVKMKEKGDIPEGYSVSREKKERFSLILESASTNQTSMYLCASSLLSEQYFGPGTRLTVT.